The 28 T cell receptor beta chains in this list originate from one sample, sequenced in a study of blood T cell repertoires in COVID-19 (dated by TCRdb to the early 2020s). The receptor library was made with the immunoSEQ multiplex PCR assay. The immuneACCESS repertoire file appears here via TCRdb, limited to in-frame rearrangements. These files lack a portion of the clones; in checked studies, under half of the deficit traces to unresolved V genes, and the cause of the others is not known. Within this sample are about 280,000 clones, with about 85% of them counted one time only. The top ten clones comprise about an eighth of the sample. The sequencing input was peripheral blood. The receptors stem from a human donor in a cohort sampled during active COVID-19.

This chain connects TRBV3-1 (or the pseudogene TRBV3-2) to TRBJ2-1; D gene unclear. Germline lookup yields CDR1 LGHDT and CDR2 YNNKEL (reference sequence). V was trimmed by 1 base and J by 0 bases, leaving 10 bases between them. The CDR3 covers 16 residues. CDR3 nucleotides: TGTGCCAGCAGCCAAGGTTCGGTAAGCTCCTACAATGAGCAGTTCTTC. The encoded protein is CASSQGSVSSYNEQFF.

This sequence joins TRBV14 and TRBJ2-7, with 8 bases lining up with TRBD1. The CDR3 is 15 residues long. Per germline, CDR1 SGHDN and CDR2 FVKESK. The V segment lost 2 bases and the J segment 6 bases; nucleotides outside the gene matches: 9. CDR3 sequence: CASSQLIPQGGEQYF. The CDR3 nucleotides read TGTGCCAGCAGCCAACTCATCCCACAGGGGGGCGAGCAGTACTTC.

This clone was detected only a few times. This chain uses TRBV24-1 with TRBJ1-6; D is perhaps TRBD1 (5 bases). Trimming took 1 base from V and 5 from J, leaving 17 bases between them. The CDR3 loop spans 18 amino acids. Germline V gene data show CDR1 as KGHDR and CDR2 as SFDVKD. The CDR3 DNA reads TGTGCCACCAGTGATTTCCCAGGGTCTAAAAGGAATAATTCACCCCTCCACTTT. It translates to CATSDFPGSKRNNSPLHF.

In this sample, this clone turned up once. The V call is TRBV7-2, the J call TRBJ2-1; 9 bases agree with TRBD2. The CDR3 is 15 amino acids. Per germline, CDR1 SGHTA and CDR2 FQGNSA. The J segment lost 8 bases and the V segment lost 1 base, leaving 6 bases of the junction unmatched. DNA of the CDR3: TGTGCCAGCAGCTTAGTTGCAGCGGGAGGCTATGAGCAGTTCTTC. This encodes CASSLVAAGGYEQFF.

The genes are TRBV3-1 (or the pseudogene TRBV3-2) and TRBJ2-1; D unresolved. CDR1 LGHDT and CDR2 YNNKEL come from the germline V gene (reference sequence). This CDR3 has 12 residues. Trimming cost V 1 base and J 7 bases, with 5 bases left between them. The CDR3 sequence is CASSQGRNEQFF. The CDR3 bases are TGTGCCAGCAGCCAAGGTCGGAATGAGCAGTTCTTC.

The chain has TRBV2 and TRBJ1-4; possible D gene TRBD1, 6 bases. The V end was cut by 4 bases, the J end by 0 bases, with 9 bases between. There are 15 residues in the CDR3. The germline V gene encodes CDR1 SNHLY and CDR2 FYNNEI. The CDR3 DNA reads as TGTGCCAGCAGTGGGGACACCTCAACTAATGAAAAACTGTTTTTT. It codes for CASSGDTSTNEKLFF.

This clone was detected a few times. The sample has other DNA sequences that encode this CDR3 too. V usage is TRBV19 and J usage is TRBJ1-4; 8 bases fit TRBD1. The junction had 2 bases not matched to a gene; V was cut back by 3 bases and J by 5 bases. Per the germline V gene, CDR1 is LNHDA and CDR2 is SQIVND (reference sequence). CDR3 length: 14 residues. CDR3 nucleotide sequence: TGTGCCAGTAGTATCCGACAGGGGAATGAAAAACTGTTTTTT. Translating it yields CASSIRQGNEKLFF.

Regarding this clone: Within the sample, other DNA sequences also encode this same CDR3. The chain carries TRBV19 and TRBJ2-2; D unclear. Germline CDR1 and CDR2: LNHDA and SQIVND (reference sequence). This CDR3 comprises 13 residues. Trimming took off 4 bases at V and 3 bases at J, with 6 bases between the two ends. CDR3 nucleotide sequence: TGTGCCAGTAGTAGTGGCTACACCGGGGAGCTGTTTTTT. This translates into CASSSGYTGELFF.

This clone was detected only once. CDR3 in DNA: TGTGCCAGCAGCCCGAGAACAACACAGGCAGATACGCAGTATTTT. This encodes CASSPRTTQADTQYF. This chain links TRBV11-2 with TRBJ2-3; TRBD1 is a possible D gene (5 bases). The V gene lost 5 bases and the J gene lost 4 bases, with 16 bases spanning the gap. The CDR3 contains 15 residues. Germline CDR1 reads SGHAT; CDR2 reads FQNNGV.

This chain uses TRBV5-1 with TRBJ2-3, with TRBD2 matching 16 bases. V trimming: 7 bases; J trimming: 0 bases; junction bases outside the gene matches: 8. The germline CDR1 and CDR2 sequences are SGHRS and YFSETQ. CDR3 size: 18 residues. This CDR3 is CASRPWGLAGGSTDTQYF. The DNA for the CDR3 is TGCGCCAGCCGACCCTGGGGACTAGCGGGGGGGAGCACAGATACGCAGTATTTT.

This chain joins TRBV3-1 (or the pseudogene TRBV3-2) and TRBJ1-4; D remains unclear. The CDR3 is made up of 12 amino acids. V lost 0 bases and J 10 bases, leaving 6 bases between the germline ends. Germline loops: CDR1 LGHDT, CDR2 YNNKEL (reference sequence). Here the CDR3 reads CASSQDKRKLFF. CDR3 DNA: TGTGCCAGCAGCCAAGATAAGCGAAAACTGTTTTTT.

In regard to this clone: Within the sample, other DNA sequences also encode this same CDR3. The rearrangement links TRBV24-1 to TRBJ1-5, with a tentative D call TRBD1 (5 bases). Germline CDR1 and CDR2: KGHDR and SFDVKD. The CDR3 is made up of 14 amino acids. The germline V and J ends were trimmed by 5 bases and 4 bases, with 11 bases remaining between them. The chain's CDR3 is CATSGPGSNQPQHF. The CDR3 nucleotides read TGTGCCACCAGTGGACCAGGGTCAAATCAGCCCCAGCATTTT.

V usage is TRBV4-3 and J usage is TRBJ1-1; no clear D gene. This CDR3 spans 13 amino acids. The V end lost 1 base, the J end lost 4 bases, and 7 bases lay between the germline ends. Germline loops: CDR1 LGHNA, CDR2 YSLEER. DNA of the CDR3: TGCGCCAGCAGCCAAGCAAGCGGCACTGAAGCTTTCTTT. This gives the protein CASSQASGTEAFF.

This rearrangement joins TRBV18 to TRBJ2-7; no clear D. CDR3 length: 14 residues. The V gene lost 3 bases and the J gene lost 1 base, with 10 bases spanning the gap. Germline values: CDR1 KGHSH, CDR2 LQKENI. The chain's CDR3 is CASSPQAPSYEQYF. DNA of the CDR3: TGTGCCAGCTCACCCCAGGCTCCTTCCTACGAGCAGTACTTC.

The chain uses TRBV10-1 and TRBJ2-2; D is possibly TRBD2 (6 bases). The CDR3 runs 14 residues. CDR1 and CDR2 (germline): WNHNN, SYGVQD (reference sequence). The ends were cut back, 6 bases at V and 5 bases at J, with 13 bases in the middle. The CDR3 loop reads CASSRQGGTGELFF. DNA for the CDR3: TGCGCCAGCAGCCGGCAGGGAGGAACCGGGGAGCTGTTTTTT.

J is TRBJ1-2 and V is TRBV5-1; a possible D gene is TRBD1 (6 bases). V shed 2 bases and J shed 6 bases, with 11 bases lying between them. Germline assignment: CDR1 SGHRS and CDR2 YFSETQ. This CDR3 is 13 amino acids long. The DNA for the CDR3 is TGCGCCAGCAGCTTAGGGGGGGCGGATGGCTACACCTTC. It specifies CASSLGGADGYTF.

This chain joins TRBV13 and TRBJ1-1; 8 bases map to TRBD1. The CDR3 loop spans 13 amino acids. Germline lookup yields CDR1 PRHDT and CDR2 FYEKMQ (reference sequence). V was clipped by 5 bases and J by 5 bases; unmatched bases: 4. CDR3 protein: CASSGQGWTEAFF. The CDR3 DNA reads as TGTGCCAGCAGCGGACAGGGTTGGACTGAAGCTTTCTTT.

V usage is TRBV28 and J usage is TRBJ1-2, with 8 bases identical to TRBD1. The V gene's germline CDR1 is MDHEN and CDR2 SYDVKM. The CDR3 is 16 residues long. J gave up 0 bases and V 6 bases, and 9 bases lay outside the gene matches. CDR3 protein: CASRPRTGRTNYGYTF. The CDR3 coding sequence is TGTGCCAGCAGACCCCGGACAGGGCGGACTAACTATGGCTACACCTTC.

The chain links TRBV7-9 to TRBJ2-1; no clear D. V was shortened by 2 bases and J by 8 bases, with 16 bases between the two germline ends. The CDR3 totals 15 residues. Germline loops: CDR1 SEHNR, CDR2 FQNEAQ (reference sequence). The CDR3 nucleotides are TGTGCCAGCAGCTTACAGTCTAGTAGATTCGATGAGCAGTTCTTC. It codes for CASSLQSSRFDEQFF.

The chain links TRBV5-1 to TRBJ2-7; TRBD2 agrees at 9 bases. This CDR3 is 16 amino acids long. CDR1 is SGHRS and CDR2 is YFSETQ in the germline V gene. V dropped 4 bases and J dropped 5; count of bases not matched to a gene: 13. CDR3 sequence reads: CASSPHSGRGVDEQYF. The DNA of the CDR3 is TGCGCCAGCAGCCCACATAGCGGGAGAGGGGTGGACGAGCAGTACTTC.

The V gene is TRBV18, the J gene TRBJ2-1; 8 nucleotides agree with TRBD2. V lost 6 bases and J lost 5; bases outside the gene matches: 6. The CDR3 is 14 amino acids. Germline lookup yields CDR1 KGHSH and CDR2 LQKENI. In DNA, the CDR3 is TGTGCCAGCTCGGGGCGGCGGGGGGACAATGAGCAGTTCTTC. Translating it yields CASSGRRGDNEQFF.

The chain carries TRBV3-1 (or the pseudogene TRBV3-2) and TRBJ2-1, with 12 bases lining up with TRBD2. Germline V lookup: CDR1 LGHDT, CDR2 YNNKEL (reference sequence). This CDR3 is built from 15 residues. Germline trimming cut 4 bases from V and 6 bases from J; bases unmatched to any gene: 4. The CDR3 loop is CASSPSGREVNEQFF. The CDR3 DNA reads TGTGCCAGCAGCCCTAGCGGGAGGGAGGTCAATGAGCAGTTCTTC.

The chain combines TRBV24-1 with TRBJ2-5; D might be TRBD1 (5 bases). CDR1 is KGHDR and CDR2 is SFDVKD in the germline V gene. With 1 base removed from V and 4 bases from J, the gap between germline ends came to 9 bases. The CDR3 has 14 residues. The CDR3 reads CATSDFIRGETQYF. The CDR3 DNA is TGTGCCACCAGTGATTTCATTAGGGGAGAGACCCAGTACTTC.

This chain uses TRBV9 with TRBJ1-2; maybe TRBD1 (6 bases). CDR1 is SGDLS and CDR2 is YYNGEE in the germline V gene. Trimming removed 3 bases at V and 6 bases at J, with 21 bases between. The CDR3 covers 16 residues. This CDR3 reads CASSADRPSRVDGYTF. CDR3 DNA: TGTGCCAGCAGCGCCGACAGGCCGAGCAGAGTTGATGGCTACACCTTC.

The rearrangement links TRBV6-2 or TRBV6-3 to TRBJ2-3; D is perhaps TRBD2 (6 bases). Per germline, CDR1 MNHEY and CDR2 SVGEGT. Trimming took 5 bases from V and 11 from J, leaving 20 bases between them. CDR3 length: 14 residues. This CDR3 reads CASSPGLLPGGQYF. The CDR3 DNA reads TGTGCCAGCAGTCCCGGACTATTACCGGGTGGGCAGTATTTT.

For the CDR3, the DNA is TGTGCCAGCAGTTCTCCCGCCTTCGGTCCCCAGCCCCAGCATTTT. It specifies CASSSPAFGPQPQHF. The gene calls are TRBV28 and TRBJ1-5; no clear D gene. The CDR3 totals 15 residues. From germline, CDR1 is MDHEN and CDR2 SYDVKM. The V and J ends lost 4 bases and 7 bases respectively, with 17 bases between them.

The chain joins TRBV18 to TRBJ1-2; the D is unclear. V lost 3 bases to trimming and J lost 5 bases, with 7 bases between them. The CDR3 is made up of 12 amino acids. Germline V gene sequence: CDR1 KGHSH, CDR2 LQKENI. The CDR3 sequence: CASSPAGYGYTF. DNA for the CDR3: TGTGCCAGCTCACCCGCGGGGTATGGCTACACCTTC.

The chain uses TRBV29-1 and TRBJ1-1; TRBD1 agrees at 8 bases. CDR3 size: 12 residues. V was pared by 6 bases and J by 5 bases, with 5 bases of the junction left unmatched. CDR1 SQVTM and CDR2 ANQGSEA come from the germline V gene. The CDR3 bases are TGCAGCGTGGGCAGGGGGCAGACTGAAGCTTTCTTT. Protein: CSVGRGQTEAFF.